These 32 T cell receptor beta chains originate from one sample sequenced in a study of cytomegalovirus exposure and HLA in healthy donors. Both 60 Vbeta primers and 13 Jbeta primers went into the PCR. Clones were read by immunoSEQ multiplex PCR, and TCRdb kept only the in-frame ones, dropping some. The table has 130,000 or so clones, around 79% seen once; the top ten hold approximately 2%. The specimen sequenced was PBMCs. The receptors derive from a woman aged 40 to 49 in good health and CMV-seropositive.

This chain connects TRBV7-3 to TRBJ2-2; 15 positions agree with TRBD2. The CDR3 covers 21 residues. J lost 4 bases, V lost 6 bases, and 18 bases had no gene match. Germline V lookup: CDR1 SGHTA, CDR2 FQGTGA. CDR3 region: CASSQRSKGTSGRSATGELFF. CDR3 sequence (DNA): TGTGCCAGCAGTCAACGCTCCAAGGGGACTAGCGGGAGGTCGGCCACCGGGGAGCTGTTTTTT.

The CDR3 reads CASSRTLGAHRGPGANVLTF. CDR3 in DNA: TGTGCCAGCAGCCGAACCCTCGGCGCCCACAGGGGGCCTGGGGCCAACGTCCTGACTTTC. The rearrangement links TRBV7-3 to TRBJ2-6; TRBD1 aligns across 9 bases. In germline, CDR1 is SGHTA, CDR2 FQGTGA. CDR3 length: 20 residues. V lost 5 bases to trimming and J lost 2 bases; unmatched junction nucleotides: 16.

The V call is TRBV19, the J call TRBJ1-3; tentative D call: TRBD1 (5 bases). This CDR3 has 14 amino acids. V was pared by 6 bases and J by 2 bases, with 11 bases between. Germline V gene data show CDR1 as LNHDA and CDR2 as SQIVND (reference sequence). As DNA, the CDR3 is TGTGCCAGTAGCCGGGGGGGGGCTGGAAACACCATATATTTT. Translation gives CASSRGGAGNTIYF.

The CDR3 sequence is CASSLDHRTATYEQYF. The CDR3 DNA is TGTGCCAGCAGTTTAGATCATCGGACAGCGACCTACGAGCAGTACTTC. J is TRBJ2-7 and V is TRBV28; TRBD1 might be the D (6 bases). Germline V gives CDR1 MDHEN, CDR2 SYDVKM. This CDR3 has 16 residues. V dropped 2 bases and J dropped 2 bases, with 16 bases sitting between them.

This clone was seen a handful of times. The genes are TRBV27 and TRBJ1-1, with D possibly matching TRBD1 (6 bases). The CDR3 is 15 amino acids. Germline lookup yields CDR1 MNHEY and CDR2 SMNVEV (reference sequence). With 8 bases removed from V and 3 bases from J, the gap between germline ends came to 19 bases. The CDR3 protein is CASSKREGGDTEAFF. CDR3 bases: TGTGCCAGCTCAAAGAGGGAGGGGGGGGACACTGAAGCTTTCTTT.

The chain recombines TRBV29-1 with TRBJ2-3, with TRBD2 identical over 9 bases. Germline V gives CDR1 SQVTM, CDR2 ANQGSEA. V was pared by 5 bases and J by 5 bases, with 11 bases of the junction left unmatched. The length of the CDR3 is 15 residues. CDR3 nucleotides: TGCAGCGTTCAGGGAGGCGGGAGGGCGGTAGATACGCAGTATTTT. Amino acids: CSVQGGGRAVDTQYF.

V usage is TRBV6-6 and J usage is TRBJ1-2, with a tentative D call TRBD1 (5 bases). CDR1 and CDR2 (germline): MNHNY, SVGAGI (reference sequence). V lost 7 bases to trimming and J lost 7 bases, with 13 bases between them. The CDR3 covers 12 residues. This CDR3 is CASTLGGGGYTF. CDR3 DNA: TGTGCCAGCACCCTAGGCGGGGGTGGCTACACCTTC.

The chain carries TRBV12-5 and TRBJ1-1, with a tentative D call TRBD1 (6 bases). Trimming removed 6 bases from V and 6 bases from J, with 14 bases in between. Germline lookup yields CDR1 LGHNT and CDR2 FRNRAP. CDR3 size: 13 residues. The CDR3 here is CASGPGGAAEAFF. The CDR3, as DNA: TGTGCTAGTGGCCCGGGGGGGGCGGCTGAAGCTTTCTTT.

This clone appeared a few times. The V call is TRBV28, the J call TRBJ1-2; 12 bases agree with TRBD1. Germline-derived CDR1 and CDR2 are MDHEN and SYDVKM. The CDR3 loop spans 13 amino acids. V dropped 9 bases and J dropped 8; count of bases not matched to a gene: 7. The CDR3 here is CASGDRGLGGYTF. Here the CDR3 DNA reads TGTGCCAGTGGGGACAGGGGGCTGGGGGGCTACACCTTC.

This clone has more than one count but fewer than ten. The J gene is TRBJ1-2, the V gene TRBV4-1; no clear D. Germline CDR1 MGHRA, CDR2 YSYEKL. Trimming took 0 bases from V and 3 from J, leaving 14 bases between them. There are 16 residues in the CDR3. CDR3 nucleotide sequence: TGCGCCAGCAGCCAAGATCTAGGAGGGCTTGACTATGGCTACACCTTC. As protein: CASSQDLGGLDYGYTF.

This sequence joins TRBV10-3 and TRBJ2-3, with D perhaps TRBD2 (5 bases). Deletions cut 4 bases from V and 0 bases from J, with 8 bases between. CDR1 and CDR2 from the germline V gene are ENHRY and SYGVKD. The CDR3 has 14 residues. CDR3 protein: CAISGGRSTDTQYF. For the CDR3, the DNA is TGTGCCATCAGTGGCGGGCGTAGCACAGATACGCAGTATTTT.

The gene calls are TRBV28 and TRBJ1-4; D gene ambiguous. Germline V gene lookup returns CDR1 MDHEN and CDR2 SYDVKM. Trimming removed 1 base from V and 0 bases from J, with 6 bases in between. This CDR3 comprises 15 residues. The CDR3 loop is CASSLSAATNEKLFF. In DNA, the CDR3 is TGTGCCAGCAGTTTATCCGCAGCAACTAATGAAAAACTGTTTTTT.

The CDR3 sequence is CASSLTWQAYTEAFF. CDR3 DNA: TGTGCCAGCAGCTTGACATGGCAGGCCTACACTGAAGCTTTCTTT. The chain couples TRBV5-5 to TRBJ1-1; D is uncertain. V was shortened by 1 base and J by 3 bases, with 13 bases between the two germline ends. The CDR3 totals 15 residues. CDR1 SGHKS and CDR2 YYEKEE come from the germline V gene (reference sequence).

This chain joins TRBV6-6 and TRBJ1-1; 12 bases match TRBD1. The CDR3 is 15 amino acids. Looked up from germline, CDR1 is MNHNY and CDR2 is SVGAGI (reference sequence). With 0 bases clipped from V and 7 bases from J, the junction kept 3 bases outside the gene matches. CDR3 sequence reads: CASSYSGQGASEAFF. The CDR3 nucleotides are TGTGCCAGCAGTTACTCGGGACAGGGGGCGAGTGAAGCTTTCTTT.

Only one count was recorded for this clone. This chain connects TRBV18 to TRBJ1-2; TRBD1 aligns across 7 bases. Germline V gene sequence: CDR1 KGHSH, CDR2 LQKENI. V shed 4 bases and J 2 bases; nucleotides not matched to a gene: 1. The CDR3 is 13 residues long. The CDR3 coding sequence is TGTGCCAGCTCACAGGACAGGAACTATGGCTACACCTTC. It translates to CASSQDRNYGYTF.

For the CDR3, the DNA is TGTGCCAGCAGCTTCACCGGGACAGGGGTTGGTAGGGATACGCAGTATTTT. It encodes CASSFTGTGVGRDTQYF. V gene TRBV11-2 combines with J gene TRBJ2-3; 10 bases align to TRBD1. The length of the CDR3 is 17 residues. The germline V gene encodes CDR1 SGHAT and CDR2 FQNNGV. V trimming: 3 bases; J trimming: 6 bases; junction bases outside the gene matches: 12. Filled out from reference TRBV11-2 and TRBJ2-3, the complete variable domain reads EAGVAQSPRYKIIEKRQSVAFWCNPISGHATLYWYQQILGQGPKLLIQFQNNGVVDDSQLPKDRFSAERLKGVDSTLKIQPAKLEDSAVYLCASSFTGTGVGRDTQYFGPGTRLTVL.

The chain combines TRBV19 with TRBJ2-2; the match to TRBD2 covers 8 bases. The CDR3 totals 18 residues. V gave up 7 bases and J gave up 5 bases; unmatched junction bases: 18. Per the germline V gene, CDR1 is LNHDA and CDR2 is SQIVND (reference sequence). CDR3 nucleotide sequence: TGTGCCAGTATCGGCTGGTCCCTAGCGGGCCGACCAACCGGGGAGCTGTTTTTT. Amino acids: CASIGWSLAGRPTGELFF.

The chain carries TRBV7-6 and TRBJ2-7; TRBD1 might be the D (5 bases). The CDR3 is 14 amino acids. Per germline, CDR1 SGHVS and CDR2 FNYEAQ. Trimming left V 5 bases short and J 4 bases short, with 15 bases between. Here the CDR3 reads CASSMAGSKYEQYF. CDR3 nucleotides: TGTGCCAGCAGCATGGCAGGGTCTAAATACGAGCAGTACTTC. The full variable domain, with the rest looked up from reference TRBV7-6 and TRBJ2-7, is GAGVSQSPRYKVTKRGQDVALRCDPISGHVSLYWYRQALGQGPEFLTYFNYEAQQDKSGLPNDRFSAERPEGSISTLTIQRTEQRDSAMYRCASSMAGSKYEQYFGPGTRLTVT.

To note about this clone: A read error may produce the germline difference seen at one junction end. For the CDR3, the DNA is TGTGCCAGCAGTTACCGTGCAGCAACTAGTGAAAAACTGTTTTTT. It is translated as CASSYRAATSEKLFF. The chain recombines TRBV6-5 with TRBJ1-4; D is unresolved. Germline V gene data show CDR1 as MNHEY and CDR2 as SVGAGI. This CDR3 is built from 15 residues.

This chain joins TRBV5-1 and TRBJ2-7; 12 nucleotides line up with TRBD1. Germline V gene lookup returns CDR1 SGHRS and CDR2 YFSETQ. V lost 5 bases, J lost 6 bases, and 6 bases stayed unmatched. This CDR3 is built from 14 residues. This CDR3 is CASSTGTGGLEQYF. As DNA, the CDR3 is TGCGCCAGCAGTACCGGGACAGGGGGCCTCGAGCAGTACTTC.

The CDR3 sequence: CASTDTGGWYNEQFF. CDR3 bases: TGTGCCAGCACCGACACAGGGGGCTGGTACAATGAGCAGTTCTTC. V is TRBV27 and J is TRBJ2-1, with 9 bases that match TRBD1. The junction had 8 bases not matched to a gene; V was cut back by 7 bases and J by 4 bases. Germline-derived CDR1 and CDR2 are MNHEY and SMNVEV (reference sequence). The CDR3 has 15 amino acids.

This chain links TRBV7-2 with TRBJ2-5; 8 bases are a match to TRBD1. Germline trimming cut 2 bases from V and 2 bases from J; bases unmatched to any gene: 4. The CDR3 contains 15 residues. Germline V gene lookup returns CDR1 SGHTA and CDR2 FQGNSA. The CDR3, as DNA: TGTGCCAGCAGCTTAAGCTACAGGGGGCAAGAGACCCAGTACTTC. It yields the protein CASSLSYRGQETQYF.

This chain joins TRBV5-4 and TRBJ2-1; D perhaps matches TRBD2 (5 bases). V was clipped by 3 bases and J by 8 bases, with 6 bases between them. The V gene's germline CDR1 is SGHNT and CDR2 YYREEE (reference sequence). The CDR3 contains 11 residues. The CDR3 sequence is CASSSSYEQFF. In DNA form, the CDR3 reads TGTGCCAGCAGCTCTAGCTATGAGCAGTTCTTC.

DNA of the CDR3: TGTGCCAGCGGTTCATCAAGGGGGCAAGAGACCCAGTACTTC. This gives the protein CASGSSRGQETQYF. V gene TRBV28 combines with J gene TRBJ2-5, with a possible D match to TRBD1 (6 bases). Germline loops: CDR1 MDHEN, CDR2 SYDVKM. Trimming pared 8 bases from V and 2 bases from J, leaving 15 bases between. The CDR3 spans 14 residues. The whole variable domain, filled in from reference TRBV28 and TRBJ2-5, reads DVKVTQSSRYLVKRTGEKVFLECVQDMDHENMFWYRQDPGLGLRLIYFSYDVKMKEKGDIPEGYSVSREKKERFSLILESASTNQTSMYLCASGSSRGQETQYFGPGTRLLVL.

V is TRBV5-8 and J is TRBJ2-3, with TRBD2 matching 7 bases. CDR3 length equals 18 residues. V was clipped by 4 bases and J by 5 bases; unmatched bases: 19. Germline CDR1 and CDR2: SGHTS and YDEGEE. In DNA form, the CDR3 reads TGTGCCAGCAGCCCCTCTGTGGGGGTTGGGCCGGGGGGAGATACGCAGTATTTT. Translated, it gives CASSPSVGVGPGGDTQYF.

The V call is TRBV7-3, the J call TRBJ2-1, with D possibly TRBD2 on 5 matching bases. The CDR3 loop spans 14 amino acids. Germline V gives CDR1 SGHTA, CDR2 FQGTGA. V dropped 3 bases and J dropped 9 bases, with 15 bases sitting between them. The CDR3 sequence is CASSLDWNEGEQFF. For the CDR3, the DNA is TGTGCCAGCAGCTTGGACTGGAACGAGGGTGAGCAGTTCTTC.

The chain joins TRBV7-8 to TRBJ1-1, with unresolved D. The CDR3 is made up of 14 amino acids. V dropped 0 bases and J dropped 8 bases, with 13 bases sitting between them. In germline, CDR1 is SGHVS, CDR2 FQNEAQ. Here the CDR3 DNA reads TGTGCCAGCAGCTTAGCAGAGGTTGGAAGGGAAGCTTTCTTT. Translating it yields CASSLAEVGREAFF.

This rearrangement joins TRBV5-1 to TRBJ1-5; D uncertain. The CDR3 consists of 15 residues. Germline assignment: CDR1 SGHRS and CDR2 YFSETQ. Trimming left V 0 bases short and J 0 bases short, with 7 bases between. Here the CDR3 reads CASSLGPVSNQPQHF. Written as DNA, the CDR3 is TGCGCCAGCAGCTTGGGCCCAGTTAGCAATCAGCCCCAGCATTTT.

The J gene is TRBJ1-1, the V gene TRBV11-2; D is uncertain. V lost 8 bases, J lost 7 bases, and 20 bases lay in between. Germline CDR1 reads SGHAT; CDR2 reads FQNNGV. The CDR3 sequence is 14 residues long. The chain's CDR3 is CASESEGGSLEAFF. In DNA, the CDR3 is TGTGCCAGCGAGTCTGAGGGAGGGTCTCTTGAAGCTTTCTTT.

The rearrangement uses TRBV20-1 and TRBJ2-1; D gene unclear. V was cut by 6 bases and J by 8 bases, with 8 bases left in between. This CDR3 has 10 amino acids. CDR1 DFQATT and CDR2 SNEGSKA come from the germline V gene (reference sequence). Here the CDR3 DNA reads TGCAGTGCCTTAAGCTATGAGCAGTTCTTC. Translation gives CSALSYEQFF.

CDR3 sequence reads: CASSYSDRQGYTF. The CDR3, as DNA: TGTGCCAGCAGCTACTCGGACAGACAAGGCTACACCTTC. The chain uses TRBV5-4 and TRBJ1-2, with D tentatively TRBD1 (6 bases). CDR3 size: 13 residues. Germline CDR1 reads SGHNT; CDR2 reads YYREEE (reference sequence). V shed 3 bases and J shed 8 bases, with 14 bases lying between them.

The rearrangement joins TRBV21-1 to TRBJ1-2; TRBD1 is the table's D call and was not checked against the DNA. TRBV21-1 is described as a pseudogene. This CDR3 is built from 15 residues. CDR3 in amino acids: CARGSGTGNNYGYTF. The CDR3 DNA follows: TGTGCCAGGGGGTCGGGGACAGGAAATAACTATGGCTACACCTTC.